This entry lists 16 T cell receptor beta chains sequenced from one sample in a study of CD8+ T cells in alopecia areata. The sequencing template was cDNA reverse transcribed from extracted RNA. TCRdb keeps only in-frame clones here, not all; method: immunoSEQ multiplex PCR. This sample carries about 110,000 clones, around 55% of them seen once, and the ten largest clones take roughly 20%. Input material: CD8+ T cells sorted from blood. Every receptor here comes from a human donor in good health.

This clone was counted a few times. The chain has TRBV13 and TRBJ2-1; D possibly matches TRBD1 or TRBD2 (5 bases each). This CDR3 spans 14 amino acids. V shed 5 bases and J shed 6 bases, with 14 bases lying between them. Germline CDR1 is PRHDT and CDR2 is FYEKMQ (reference sequence). In DNA, the CDR3 is TGTGCCAGCAGCCCCACCCCAGGGAGCAATGAGCAGTTCTTC. Its protein product is CASSPTPGSNEQFF.

In DNA, the CDR3 is TGTGCCAGCAGTGAAGTTCCGGGTGAAAAACTGTTTTTT. Translation gives CASSEVPGEKLFF. This chain joins TRBV2 and TRBJ1-4; D uncertain. This CDR3 is 13 amino acids long. Trimming took 1 base from V and 7 from J, leaving 7 bases between them. From germline, CDR1 is SNHLY and CDR2 FYNNEI.

This chain joins TRBV6-5 and TRBJ2-5; TRBD1 might be the D (5 bases). Trimming removed 2 bases at V and 4 bases at J, with 11 bases between. CDR3 length: 14 amino acids. CDR1 is MNHEY and CDR2 is SVGAGI in the germline V gene. The CDR3 DNA is TGTGCCAGCAGTTACACGGCAGGGATAGAGACCCAGTACTTC. Protein sequence: CASSYTAGIETQYF.

In this sample, this clone turned up a few times. This chain links TRBV19 with TRBJ2-1; D remains unclear. CDR1 LNHDA and CDR2 SQIVND come from the germline V gene (reference sequence). The CDR3 extends over 11 amino acids. V was shortened by 5 bases and J by 4 bases, with 3 bases between the two germline ends. The CDR3 reads CASSSYNEQFF. The DNA of the CDR3 is TGTGCCAGTAGTTCTTACAATGAGCAGTTCTTC.

This sequence joins TRBV28 and TRBJ2-1, with D perhaps given as TRBD1 or TRBD2 (5 bases each). In germline, CDR1 is MDHEN, CDR2 SYDVKM. V was cut by 2 bases and J by 6 bases, with 11 bases left in between. The CDR3 is 14 amino acids. The CDR3 DNA reads TGTGCCAGCAGTTTAAGGGGACGGAGCAATGAGCAGTTCTTC. It specifies CASSLRGRSNEQFF.

This chain joins TRBV13 and TRBJ2-3; D uncertain. This CDR3 has 13 amino acids. CDR1 is PRHDT and CDR2 is FYEKMQ in the germline V gene (reference sequence). The ends were cut back, 5 bases at V and 0 bases at J, with 6 bases in the middle. CDR3 loop: CASSGLSTDTQYF. The CDR3 coding sequence is TGTGCCAGCAGCGGGCTTAGCACAGATACGCAGTATTTT.

This clone has a handful of counts. This chain connects TRBV5-1 to TRBJ2-7; 7 nucleotides line up with TRBD1. Germline loops: CDR1 SGHRS, CDR2 YFSETQ. This CDR3 is 13 amino acids long. Trimming cost V 4 bases and J 3 bases; bases outside gene matches: 4. CDR3 sequence: CASSEDRLYEQYF. CDR3 bases: TGCGCCAGCAGCGAGGACAGGCTCTACGAGCAGTACTTC.

The rearrangement uses TRBV5-8 and TRBJ1-5; a possible D gene is TRBD1 (6 bases). The CDR3 consists of 13 residues. CDR1 and CDR2 (germline): SGHTS, YDEGEE. The V and J ends lost 1 base and 6 bases respectively, with 8 bases between them. This chain's CDR3 is CASSLIRGQPQHF. As DNA, the CDR3 is TGTGCCAGCAGCTTGATCAGGGGTCAGCCCCAGCATTTT. Using reference TRBV5-8 and TRBJ1-5 for the parts outside the CDR3, the full variable domain is EAGVTQSPTHLIKTRGQQATLRCSPISGHTSVYWYQQALGLGLQFLLWYDEGEERNRGNFPPRFSGRQFPNYSSELNVNALELEDSALYLCASSLIRGQPQHFGDGTRLSIL.

V and J are TRBV5-1 and TRBJ2-1; D gene uncertain. The germline V and J ends were trimmed by 3 bases and 3 bases, with 4 bases remaining between them. The CDR3 contains 12 residues. Germline lookup yields CDR1 SGHRS and CDR2 YFSETQ. The CDR3 region is CASSSHYNEQFF. In DNA, the CDR3 is TGCGCCAGCAGCTCTCACTACAATGAGCAGTTCTTC.

The V and J genes are TRBV13 and TRBJ1-6; D unresolved. Germline V gene lookup returns CDR1 PRHDT and CDR2 FYEKMQ (reference sequence). The V end lost 0 bases, the J end lost 0 bases, and 9 bases lay between the germline ends. CDR3 length: 17 amino acids. The CDR3 DNA reads as TGTGCCAGCAGCTTAGGGGCCGCGAGCTCCTATAATTCACCCCTCCACTTT. It yields the protein CASSLGAASSYNSPLHF.

CDR3 in amino acids: CAGNTIAGFNEQFF. CDR3 sequence (DNA): TGTGCCGGGAACACGATAGCGGGGTTCAATGAGCAGTTCTTC. This chain links TRBV30 with TRBJ2-1; 8 bases map to TRBD2. This CDR3 spans 14 amino acids. Germline V gene lookup returns CDR1 GTSNPN and CDR2 SVGIG (reference sequence). The V and J ends lost 8 bases and 6 bases, in that order; junction bases with no gene match: 12.

This chain links TRBV29-1 with TRBJ2-2; a possible D gene is TRBD1 (6 bases). The V gene lost 7 bases and the J gene lost 1 base, with 10 bases spanning the gap. CDR3 length: 13 residues. Germline lookup yields CDR1 SQVTM and CDR2 ANQGSEA. The DNA for the CDR3 is TGCAGCGCCCCGGGACAGAACACCGGGGAGCTGTTTTTT. Translation: CSAPGQNTGELFF.

V usage is TRBV2 and J usage is TRBJ1-5; 10 bases align to TRBD1. CDR3 length: 13 amino acids. V lost 6 bases to trimming and J lost 4 bases; unmatched junction nucleotides: 0. Per germline, CDR1 SNHLY and CDR2 FYNNEI. The CDR3 is CASRGQGNQPQHF. The CDR3 bases are TGTGCCAGCAGGGGACAGGGGAATCAGCCCCAGCATTTT. Drawing the rest from reference TRBV2 and TRBJ1-5, the complete variable domain is EPEVTQTPSHQVTQMGQEVILRCVPISNHLYFYWYRQILGQKVEFLVSFYNNEISEKSEIFDDQFSVERPDGSNFTLKIRSTKLEDSAMYFCASRGQGNQPQHFGDGTRLSIL.

The chain joins TRBV7-9 to TRBJ2-7; tentatively, D is TRBD2 (5 bases). Germline loops: CDR1 SEHNR, CDR2 FQNEAQ (reference sequence). The V end lost 5 bases, the J end lost 0 bases, and 14 bases lay between the germline ends. The CDR3 consists of 15 residues. CDR3 protein: CASSLTDGISYEQYF. CDR3 nucleotide sequence: TGTGCCAGCAGCCTAACGGACGGGATCTCCTACGAGCAGTACTTC.

V is TRBV5-1 and J is TRBJ2-3; D uncertain. The CDR3 is 17 amino acids. Looked up from germline, CDR1 is SGHRS and CDR2 is YFSETQ. The germline V and J ends were trimmed by 1 base and 0 bases, with 15 bases remaining between them. CDR3 sequence: CASSLYGVSRSTDTQYF. The DNA of the CDR3 is TGCGCCAGCAGCTTGTATGGGGTCAGTAGAAGCACAGATACGCAGTATTTT.

The rearrangement joins TRBV9 to TRBJ2-3; D call uncertain. Per the germline V gene, CDR1 is SGDLS and CDR2 is YYNGEE. The CDR3 totals 14 residues. Trimming took off 4 bases at V and 5 bases at J, with 14 bases between the two ends. CDR3 bases: TGTGCCAGCAGCCCAGCGAGCTTCGGAGATACGCAGTATTTT. As protein: CASSPASFGDTQYF.